This passage covers 12 T cell receptor beta chains from one sample sequenced in a study of identical twins. From the 5' RACE reads, TCRdb called clonotypes with MiXCR, one entry per CDR3 protein. Among more than 200,000 distinct CDR3 sequences listed, over 11% were seen once. The source material was memory (CD45RO+) T cells sorted from blood. The origin of the receptors is a woman aged 18-35 years in good health.

This clonotype was recorded only once. The chain carries TRBV27 and TRBJ1-5; possibly TRBD1 for D (5 bases). CDR3 size: 14 residues. CDR1 MNHEY and CDR2 SMNVEV come from the germline V gene (reference sequence). Trimming left V 6 bases short and J 7 bases short, with 16 bases between. The CDR3 sequence: CASSALGERQPQHF. The CDR3 nucleotides are TGTGCCAGCAGCGCCCTGGGGGAGCGGCAGCCCCAGCATTTT.

The rearrangement links TRBV15 to TRBJ2-5, with 8 bases lining up with TRBD2. With 5 bases clipped from V and 0 bases from J, the junction kept 8 bases outside the gene matches. The CDR3 length is 16 residues. The germline gives CDR1 LNHNV, CDR2 YYDKDF (reference sequence). The DNA for the CDR3 is TGTGCCACCAGCGGTAGAAAGCGGGAGTACCAAGAGACCCAGTACTTC. Encoded protein: CATSGRKREYQETQYF.

This clonotype was recorded a few times. This chain links TRBV9 with TRBJ2-1; D is ambiguous. The CDR3 spans 15 residues. Germline CDR1 SGDLS, CDR2 YYNGEE. The V end was cut by 4 bases, the J end by 0 bases, with 11 bases between. The CDR3 sequence is CASSSWVGSYNEQFF. The CDR3 DNA sequence: TGTGCCAGCAGCTCGTGGGTGGGCTCCTACAATGAGCAGTTCTTC.

The chain employs TRBV5-4 and TRBJ2-1; maybe TRBD2 (6 bases). Germline V gene data show CDR1 as SGHNT and CDR2 as YYREEE (reference sequence). The V end lost 3 bases, the J end lost 10 bases, and 20 bases lay between the germline ends. The length of the CDR3 is 15 residues. Here the CDR3 DNA reads TGTGCCAGCAGCTCTGCCGCGGGGCCCGATGCCGAGCAGTTCTTC. It specifies CASSSAAGPDAEQFF. Together with reference TRBV5-4 and TRBJ2-1, the CDR3 gives the full variable domain: ETGVTQSPTHLIKTRGQQVTLRCSSQSGHNTVSWYQQALGQGPQFIFQYYREEENGRGNFPPRFSGLQFPNYSSELNVNALELDDSALYLCASSSAAGPDAEQFFGPGTRLTVL.

There are many counts of this clonotype. V usage is TRBV10-3 and J usage is TRBJ2-5, with D perhaps TRBD2 (7 bases). Trimming pared 8 bases from V and 1 base from J, leaving 11 bases between. CDR3 length equals 13 residues. Germline CDR1 ENHRY, CDR2 SYGVKD. Here the CDR3 reads CAIRGAPQETQYF. As DNA, the CDR3 is TGTGCCATCCGGGGGGCCCCCCAAGAGACCCAGTACTTC.

The V and J genes are TRBV7-9 and TRBJ2-4; D is undetermined. Trimming shortened V by 4 bases and J by 8 bases, and 6 bases separated the two germline ends. The germline V gene encodes CDR1 SEHNR and CDR2 FQNEAQ (reference sequence). There are 11 residues in the CDR3. In DNA form, the CDR3 reads TGTGCCAGCAGCTGGAGCGACATTCAGTACTTC. Protein product: CASSWSDIQYF.

This sequence joins TRBV7-2 and TRBJ2-1, with 12 bases matching TRBD1. This CDR3 has 15 amino acids. Unmatched junction bases numbered 7, after V lost 3 bases and J lost 10 bases. CDR1 and CDR2 from the germline V gene are SGHTA and FQGNSA. The CDR3 nucleotides read TGTGCCAGCAGCTTCGGGGGACAGGGGGCGAGGGAGCAGTTCTTC. Protein: CASSFGGQGAREQFF.

This clonotype was seen at least ten times. The CDR3 DNA follows: TGTGCCACCGCGTGGGGCAACAACCGTGGCTCCTACGAGCAGTACTTC. Protein sequence: CATAWGNNRGSYEQYF. The chain is built from TRBV10-3 and TRBJ2-7; TRBD1 might be the D (5 bases). V was cut by 10 bases and J by 0 bases, with 22 bases left in between. Looked up from germline, CDR1 is ENHRY and CDR2 is SYGVKD. This CDR3 is 16 amino acids long.

This sequence joins TRBV3-1 and TRBJ1-4; D is uncertain. CDR1 and CDR2 from the germline V gene are LGHDT and YNNKEL (reference sequence). This CDR3 contains 13 residues. The V and J ends lost 4 bases and 8 bases respectively, with 11 bases between them. CDR3 nucleotides: TGTGCCAGCAGCCCGGTAACGGCGGAAAAACTGTTTTTT. Protein product: CASSPVTAEKLFF.

This clonotype occurred a few times. The genes are TRBV11-3 and TRBJ2-4, with a possible D match to TRBD1 (5 bases). The germline gives CDR1 SGHNT, CDR2 YENEEA. V was shortened by 5 bases and J by 6 bases, with 11 bases between the two germline ends. The length of the CDR3 is 13 residues. CDR3 loop: CASSPDRGNIQYF. CDR3 coding DNA: TGTGCCAGCAGCCCCGACAGAGGAAACATTCAGTACTTC.

V is TRBV20-1 and J is TRBJ2-1; 11 bases are a match to TRBD2. V was pared by 2 bases and J by 7 bases, with 7 bases of the junction left unmatched. The CDR3 covers 15 residues. Germline V gene sequence: CDR1 DFQATT, CDR2 SNEGSKA (reference sequence). CDR3 nucleotide sequence: TGCAGTGCTAGACTACTAGCGGGGGTGAGGAATGAGCAGTTCTTC. Translation gives CSARLLAGVRNEQFF.

This clonotype occurred a few times. Written as DNA, the CDR3 is TGTGCCAGCAGCTTGGGGGGAGCTTCCACCGGGGAGCTGTTTTTT. Amino acids: CASSLGGASTGELFF. This chain connects TRBV7-3 to TRBJ2-2, with D possibly being TRBD2 (6 bases). The CDR3 has 15 amino acids. V lost 3 bases, J lost 4 bases, and 12 bases lay in between. Looked up from germline, CDR1 is SGHTA and CDR2 is FQGTGA.